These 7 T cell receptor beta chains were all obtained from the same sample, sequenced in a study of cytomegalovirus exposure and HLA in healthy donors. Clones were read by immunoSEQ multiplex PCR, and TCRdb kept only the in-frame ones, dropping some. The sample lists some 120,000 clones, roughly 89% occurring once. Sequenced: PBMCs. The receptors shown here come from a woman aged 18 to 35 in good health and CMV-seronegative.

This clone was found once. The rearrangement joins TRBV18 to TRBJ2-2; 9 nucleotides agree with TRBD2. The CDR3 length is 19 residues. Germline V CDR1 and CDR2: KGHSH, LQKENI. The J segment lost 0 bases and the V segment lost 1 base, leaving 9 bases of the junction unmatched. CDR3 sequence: CASSPQISGGHANTGELFF. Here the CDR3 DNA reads TGTGCCAGCTCACCACAAATTAGCGGGGGTCACGCGAACACCGGGGAGCTGTTTTTT.

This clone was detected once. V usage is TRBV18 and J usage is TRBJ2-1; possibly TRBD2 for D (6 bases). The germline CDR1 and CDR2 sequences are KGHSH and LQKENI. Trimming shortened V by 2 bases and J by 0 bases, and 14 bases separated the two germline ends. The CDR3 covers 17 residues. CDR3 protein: CASSPLGRGVSYNEQFF. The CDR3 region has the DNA TGTGCCAGCTCACCATTGGGCCGCGGGGTCTCCTACAATGAGCAGTTCTTC.

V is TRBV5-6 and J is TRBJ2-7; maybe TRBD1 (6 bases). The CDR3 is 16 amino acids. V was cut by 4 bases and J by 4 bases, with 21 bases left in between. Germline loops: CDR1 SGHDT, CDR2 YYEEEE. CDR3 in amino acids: CASSGQGHPRLYEQYF. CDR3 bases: TGTGCCAGCAGCGGTCAGGGACACCCGAGATTGTACGAGCAGTACTTC.

CDR3 bases: TGTGCCAGCAGTTTGGAATGGACAGGGCTAAACTCTGGGGCCAACGTCCTGACTTTC. This codes for CASSLEWTGLNSGANVLTF. The rearrangement joins TRBV28 to TRBJ2-6, with 8 bases lining up with TRBD1. V lost 3 bases and J lost 0; bases outside the gene matches: 10. This CDR3 has 19 residues. The germline CDR1 and CDR2 sequences are MDHEN and SYDVKM.

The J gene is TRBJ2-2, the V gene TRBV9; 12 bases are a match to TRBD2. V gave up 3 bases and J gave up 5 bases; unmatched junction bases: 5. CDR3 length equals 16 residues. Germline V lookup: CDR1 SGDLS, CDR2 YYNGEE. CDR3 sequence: CASSERTSGTTGELFF. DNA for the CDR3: TGTGCCAGCAGCGAACGGACTAGCGGGACTACCGGGGAGCTGTTTTTT.

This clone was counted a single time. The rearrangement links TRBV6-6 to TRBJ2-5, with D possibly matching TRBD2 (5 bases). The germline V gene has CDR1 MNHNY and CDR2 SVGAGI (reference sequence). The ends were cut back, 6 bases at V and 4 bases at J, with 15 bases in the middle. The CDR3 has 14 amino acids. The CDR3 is CASRRDLGGETQYF. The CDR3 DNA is TGTGCCAGCAGACGAGACCTAGGAGGAGAGACCCAGTACTTC.

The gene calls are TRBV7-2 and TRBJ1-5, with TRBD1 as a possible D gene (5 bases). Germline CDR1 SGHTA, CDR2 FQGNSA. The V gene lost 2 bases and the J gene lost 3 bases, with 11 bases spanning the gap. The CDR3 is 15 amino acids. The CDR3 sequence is CASSLKGEANQPQHF. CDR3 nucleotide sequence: TGTGCCAGCAGCTTAAAAGGGGAGGCCAATCAGCCCCAGCATTTT.